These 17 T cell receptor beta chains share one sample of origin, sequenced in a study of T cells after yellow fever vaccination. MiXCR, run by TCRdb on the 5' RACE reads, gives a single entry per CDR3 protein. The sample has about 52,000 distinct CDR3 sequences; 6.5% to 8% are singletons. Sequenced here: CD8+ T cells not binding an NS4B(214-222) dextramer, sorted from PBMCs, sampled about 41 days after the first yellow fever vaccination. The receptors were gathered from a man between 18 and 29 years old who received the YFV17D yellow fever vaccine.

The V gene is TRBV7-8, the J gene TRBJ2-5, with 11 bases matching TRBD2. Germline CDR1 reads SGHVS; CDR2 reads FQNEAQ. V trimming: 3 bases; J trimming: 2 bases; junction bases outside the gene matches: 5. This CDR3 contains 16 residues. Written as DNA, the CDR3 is TGTGCCAGCAGCTTTCAGCTAGCGGGGGGACAAGAGACCCAGTACTTC. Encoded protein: CASSFQLAGGQETQYF.

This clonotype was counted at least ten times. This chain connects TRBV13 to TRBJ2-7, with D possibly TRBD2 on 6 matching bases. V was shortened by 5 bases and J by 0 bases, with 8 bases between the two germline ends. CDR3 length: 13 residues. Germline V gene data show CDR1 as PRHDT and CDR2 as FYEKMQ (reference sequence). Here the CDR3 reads CASSPGGSYEQYV. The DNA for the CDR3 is TGTGCCAGCAGCCCCGGGGGCTCCTACGAGCAGTACGTC.

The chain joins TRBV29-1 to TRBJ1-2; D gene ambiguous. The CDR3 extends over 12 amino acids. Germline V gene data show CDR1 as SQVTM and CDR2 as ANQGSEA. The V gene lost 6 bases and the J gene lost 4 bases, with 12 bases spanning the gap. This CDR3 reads CSVRTEAYGYTF. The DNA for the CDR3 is TGCAGCGTCCGGACGGAAGCCTATGGCTACACCTTC. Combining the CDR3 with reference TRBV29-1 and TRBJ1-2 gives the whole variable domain SAVISQKPSRDICQRGTSLTIQCQVDSQVTMMFWYRQQPGQSLTLIATANQGSEATYESGFVIDKFPISRPNLTFSTLTVSNMSPEDSSIYLCSVRTEAYGYTFGSGTRLTVV.

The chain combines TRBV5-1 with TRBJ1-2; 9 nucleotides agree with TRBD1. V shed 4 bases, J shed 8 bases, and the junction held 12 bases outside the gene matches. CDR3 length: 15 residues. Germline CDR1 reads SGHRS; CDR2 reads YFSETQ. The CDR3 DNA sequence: TGCGCCAGCAGCATCCGGGACAGGGTAGTTGGCGGCTACACCTTC. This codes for CASSIRDRVVGGYTF.

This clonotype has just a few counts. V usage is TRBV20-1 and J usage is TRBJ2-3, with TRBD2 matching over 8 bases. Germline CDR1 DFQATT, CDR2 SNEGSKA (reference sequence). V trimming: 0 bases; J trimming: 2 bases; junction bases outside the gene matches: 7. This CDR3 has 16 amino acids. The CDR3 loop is CSARDMGSGVTDTQYF. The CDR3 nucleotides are TGCAGTGCTAGAGATATGGGTAGCGGGGTCACAGATACGCAGTATTTT.

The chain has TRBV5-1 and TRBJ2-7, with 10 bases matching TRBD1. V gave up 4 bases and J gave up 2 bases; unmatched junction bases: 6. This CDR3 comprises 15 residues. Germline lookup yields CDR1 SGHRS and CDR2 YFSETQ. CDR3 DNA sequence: TGCGCCAGCAGCCCCGGACAGGGGGTTACCTACGAGCAGTACTTC. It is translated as CASSPGQGVTYEQYF.

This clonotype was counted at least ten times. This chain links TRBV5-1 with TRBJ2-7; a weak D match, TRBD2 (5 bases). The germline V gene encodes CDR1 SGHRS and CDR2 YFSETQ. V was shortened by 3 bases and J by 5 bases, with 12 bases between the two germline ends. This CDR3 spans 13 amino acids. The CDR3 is CASSSASSDEQYF. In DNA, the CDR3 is TGCGCCAGCAGCTCCGCTAGCAGCGACGAGCAGTACTTC.

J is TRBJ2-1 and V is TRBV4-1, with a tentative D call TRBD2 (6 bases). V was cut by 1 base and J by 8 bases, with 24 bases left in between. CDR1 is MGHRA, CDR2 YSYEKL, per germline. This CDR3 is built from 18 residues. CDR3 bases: TGCGCCAGCAGCCAAGGGCCCTCGCGGAGCGGGCTCAAGGATGAGCAGTTCTTC. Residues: CASSQGPSRSGLKDEQFF.

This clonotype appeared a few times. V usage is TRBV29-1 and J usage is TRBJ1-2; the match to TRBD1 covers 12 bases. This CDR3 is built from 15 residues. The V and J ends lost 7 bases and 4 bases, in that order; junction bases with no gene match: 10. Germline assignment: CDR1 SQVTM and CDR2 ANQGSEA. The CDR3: CSAPSGTGGIYGYTF. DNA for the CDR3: TGCAGCGCCCCGTCCGGGACAGGGGGCATCTATGGCTACACCTTC.

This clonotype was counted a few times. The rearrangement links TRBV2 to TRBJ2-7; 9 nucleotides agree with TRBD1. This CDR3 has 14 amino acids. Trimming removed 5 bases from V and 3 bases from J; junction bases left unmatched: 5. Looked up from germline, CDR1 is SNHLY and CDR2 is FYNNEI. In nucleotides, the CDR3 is TGTGCCAGCAGTAAACCGGGACAGGGCTACGAGCAGTACTTC. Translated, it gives CASSKPGQGYEQYF. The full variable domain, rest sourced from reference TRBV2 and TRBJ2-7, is EPEVTQTPSHQVTQMGQEVILRCVPISNHLYFYWYRQILGQKVEFLVSFYNNEISEKSEIFDDQFSVERPDGSNFTLKIRSTKLEDSAMYFCASSKPGQGYEQYFGPGTRLTVT.

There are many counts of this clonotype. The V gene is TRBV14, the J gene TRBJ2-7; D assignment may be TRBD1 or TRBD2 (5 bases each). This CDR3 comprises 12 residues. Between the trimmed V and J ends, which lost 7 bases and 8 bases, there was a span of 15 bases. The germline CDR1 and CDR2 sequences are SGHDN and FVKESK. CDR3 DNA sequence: TGTGCCAGCATAACTTTTCGGGGACAGCAGTACGTC. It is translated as CASITFRGQQYV.

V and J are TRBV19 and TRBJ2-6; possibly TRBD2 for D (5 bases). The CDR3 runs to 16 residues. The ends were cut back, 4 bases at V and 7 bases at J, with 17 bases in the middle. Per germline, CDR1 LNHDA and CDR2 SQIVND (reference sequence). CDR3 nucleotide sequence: TGTGCCAGTAGTACAGCTTCCGGGGTTGTTGCCAACGTCCTGACTTTC. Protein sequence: CASSTASGVVANVLTF.

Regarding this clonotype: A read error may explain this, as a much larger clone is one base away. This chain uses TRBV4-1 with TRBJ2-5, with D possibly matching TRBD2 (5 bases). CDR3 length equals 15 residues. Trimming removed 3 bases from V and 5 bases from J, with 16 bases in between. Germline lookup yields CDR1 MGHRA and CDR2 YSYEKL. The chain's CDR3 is CASSQGEVFFETQYF. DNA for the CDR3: TGCGCCAGCAGCCAGGGAGAAGTATTTTTCGAGACCCAGTACTTC.

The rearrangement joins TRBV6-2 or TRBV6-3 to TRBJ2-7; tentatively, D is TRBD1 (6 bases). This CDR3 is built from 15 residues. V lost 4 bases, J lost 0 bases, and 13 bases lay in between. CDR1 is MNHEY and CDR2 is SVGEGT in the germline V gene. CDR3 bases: TGTGCCAGCAGTTCCGGACAGCTTGGCTCCTACGAGCAGTACGTC. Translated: CASSSGQLGSYEQYV.

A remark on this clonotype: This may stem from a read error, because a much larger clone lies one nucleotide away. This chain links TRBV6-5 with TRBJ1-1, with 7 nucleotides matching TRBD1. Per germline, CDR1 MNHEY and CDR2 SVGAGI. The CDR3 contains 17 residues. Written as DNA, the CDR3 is TGTGCCAGCAGTTACTCTCCTCCGCCGGGACAGAACTCTGAAGCTTTCTTT. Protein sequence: CASSYSPPPGQNSEAFF.

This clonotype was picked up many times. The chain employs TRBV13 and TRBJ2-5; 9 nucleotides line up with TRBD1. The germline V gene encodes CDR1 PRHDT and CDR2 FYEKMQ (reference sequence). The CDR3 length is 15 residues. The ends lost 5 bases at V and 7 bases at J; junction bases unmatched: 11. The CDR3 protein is CASSVREGQGGTQYF. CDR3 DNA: TGTGCCAGCAGCGTAAGAGAGGGACAGGGTGGGACCCAGTACTTC.

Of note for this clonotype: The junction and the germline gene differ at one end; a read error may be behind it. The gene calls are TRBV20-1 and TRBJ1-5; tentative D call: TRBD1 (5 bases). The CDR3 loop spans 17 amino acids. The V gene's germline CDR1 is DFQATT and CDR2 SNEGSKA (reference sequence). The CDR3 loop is CGASEVDSALSNQPQHF. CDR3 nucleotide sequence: TGCGGTGCTAGTGAGGTAGACAGCGCTCTTAGCAATCAGCCCCAGCATTTT.